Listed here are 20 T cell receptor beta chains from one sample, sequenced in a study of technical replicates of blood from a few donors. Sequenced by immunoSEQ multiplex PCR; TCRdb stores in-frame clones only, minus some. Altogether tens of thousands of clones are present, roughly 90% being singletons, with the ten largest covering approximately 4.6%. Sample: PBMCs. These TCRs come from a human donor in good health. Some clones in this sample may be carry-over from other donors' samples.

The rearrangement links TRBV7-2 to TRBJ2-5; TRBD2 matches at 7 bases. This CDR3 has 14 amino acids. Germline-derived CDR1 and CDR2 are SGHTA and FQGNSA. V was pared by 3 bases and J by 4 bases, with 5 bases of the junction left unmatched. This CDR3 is CASSFTGRSETQYF. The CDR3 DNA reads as TGTGCCAGCAGCTTTACCGGGAGGTCAGAGACCCAGTACTTC.

CDR3 loop: CATIDSQETQYF. CDR3 DNA: TGTGCCACCATCGACAGCCAAGAGACCCAGTACTTC. The genes are TRBV28 and TRBJ2-5; perhaps TRBD1 as D (5 bases). Germline CDR1 MDHEN, CDR2 SYDVKM. The CDR3 has 12 residues. V dropped 10 bases and J dropped 1 base, with 10 bases sitting between them.

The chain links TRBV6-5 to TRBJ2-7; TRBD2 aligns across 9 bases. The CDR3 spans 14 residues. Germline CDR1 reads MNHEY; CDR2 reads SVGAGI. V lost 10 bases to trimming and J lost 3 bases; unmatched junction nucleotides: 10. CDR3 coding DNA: TGTGCCATCTGGGCGGGAGGGCAAAACTACGAGCAGTACTTC. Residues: CAIWAGGQNYEQYF.

CDR3 sequence reads: CASRPDTMNTEAFF. CDR3 nucleotide sequence: TGTGCCAGCAGGCCGGACACTATGAACACTGAAGCTTTCTTT. The chain combines TRBV6-5 with TRBJ1-1, with D possibly being TRBD1 (5 bases). The V and J ends lost 6 bases and 0 bases respectively, with 11 bases between them. Germline CDR1 is MNHEY and CDR2 is SVGAGI. The CDR3 runs to 14 residues.

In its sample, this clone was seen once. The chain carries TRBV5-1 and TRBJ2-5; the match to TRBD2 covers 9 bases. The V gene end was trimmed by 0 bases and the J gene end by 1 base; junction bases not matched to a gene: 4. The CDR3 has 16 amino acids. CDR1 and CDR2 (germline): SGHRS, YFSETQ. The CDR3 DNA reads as TGCGCCAGCAGCTTGGTCGGTAGCGGGGGCCAAGAGACCCAGTACTTC. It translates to CASSLVGSGGQETQYF.

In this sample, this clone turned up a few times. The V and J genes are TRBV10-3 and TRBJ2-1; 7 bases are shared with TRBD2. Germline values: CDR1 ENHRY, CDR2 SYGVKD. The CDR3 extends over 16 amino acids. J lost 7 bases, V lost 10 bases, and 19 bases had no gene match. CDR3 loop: CANADGWGEGSNEQFF. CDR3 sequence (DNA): TGTGCCAACGCAGACGGCTGGGGGGAGGGCAGTAATGAGCAGTTCTTC.

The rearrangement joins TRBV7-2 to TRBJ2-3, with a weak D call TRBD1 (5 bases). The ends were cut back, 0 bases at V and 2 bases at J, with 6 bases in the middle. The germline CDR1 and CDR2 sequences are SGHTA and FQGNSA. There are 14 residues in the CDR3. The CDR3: CASSLARDTDTQYF. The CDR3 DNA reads TGTGCCAGCAGCTTAGCCAGGGACACAGATACGCAGTATTTT. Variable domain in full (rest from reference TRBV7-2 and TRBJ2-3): GAGVSQSPSNKVTEKGKDVELRCDPISGHTALYWYRQSLGQGLEFLIYFQGNSAPDKSGLPSDRFSAERTGGSVSTLTIQRTQQEDSAVYLCASSLARDTDTQYFGPGTRLTVL.

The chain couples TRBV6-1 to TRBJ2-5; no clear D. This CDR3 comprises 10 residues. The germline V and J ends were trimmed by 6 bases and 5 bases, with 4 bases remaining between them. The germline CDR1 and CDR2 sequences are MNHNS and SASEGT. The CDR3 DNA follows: TGTGCCAGCAGCTTGGAGACCCAGTACTTC. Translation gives CASSLETQYF.

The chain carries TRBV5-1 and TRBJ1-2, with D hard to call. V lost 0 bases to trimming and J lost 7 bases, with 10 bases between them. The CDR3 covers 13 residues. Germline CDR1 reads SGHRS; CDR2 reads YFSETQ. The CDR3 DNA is TGCGCCAGCAGCTTGGAACTTGGAGGTGGCTACACCTTC. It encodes CASSLELGGGYTF. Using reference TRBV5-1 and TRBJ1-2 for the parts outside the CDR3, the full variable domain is KAGVTQTPRYLIKTRGQQVTLSCSPISGHRSVSWYQQTPGQGLQFLFEYFSETQRNKGNFPGRFSGRQFSNSRSEMNVSTLELGDSALYLCASSLELGGGYTFGSGTRLTVV.

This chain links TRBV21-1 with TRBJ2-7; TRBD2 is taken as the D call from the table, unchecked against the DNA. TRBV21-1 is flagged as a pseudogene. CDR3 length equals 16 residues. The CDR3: CASSNSREALSYEQYF. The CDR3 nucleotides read TGTGCCAGCAGCAACTCGAGGGAGGCGCTCTCCTACGAGCAGTACTTC.

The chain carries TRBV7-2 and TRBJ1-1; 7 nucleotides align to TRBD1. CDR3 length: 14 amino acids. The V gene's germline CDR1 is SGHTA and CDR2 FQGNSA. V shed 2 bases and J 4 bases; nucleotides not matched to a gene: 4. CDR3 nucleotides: TGTGCCAGCAGCTTAAGGGGGCTAGGCACTGAAGCTTTCTTT. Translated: CASSLRGLGTEAFF.

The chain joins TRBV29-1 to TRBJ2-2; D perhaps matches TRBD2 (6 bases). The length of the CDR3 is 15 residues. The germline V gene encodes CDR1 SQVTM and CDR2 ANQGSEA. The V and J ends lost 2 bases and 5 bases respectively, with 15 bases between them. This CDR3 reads CSVERGTPGTGELFF. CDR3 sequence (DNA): TGCAGCGTTGAACGGGGGACCCCGGGGACCGGGGAGCTGTTTTTT.

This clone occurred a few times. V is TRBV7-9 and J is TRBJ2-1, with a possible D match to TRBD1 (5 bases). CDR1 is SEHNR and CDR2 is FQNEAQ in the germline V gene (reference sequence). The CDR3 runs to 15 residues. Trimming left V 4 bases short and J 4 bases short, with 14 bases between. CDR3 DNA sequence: TGTGCCAGCAGCTCCCCTCTCGACAGATACAATGAGCAGTTCTTC. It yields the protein CASSSPLDRYNEQFF.

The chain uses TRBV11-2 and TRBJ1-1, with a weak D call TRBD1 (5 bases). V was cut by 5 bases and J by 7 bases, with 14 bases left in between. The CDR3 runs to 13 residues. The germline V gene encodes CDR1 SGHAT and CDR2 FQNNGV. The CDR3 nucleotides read TGTGCCAGCAGCAACGACGACGGGGGTGAAGCTTTCTTT. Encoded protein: CASSNDDGGEAFF.

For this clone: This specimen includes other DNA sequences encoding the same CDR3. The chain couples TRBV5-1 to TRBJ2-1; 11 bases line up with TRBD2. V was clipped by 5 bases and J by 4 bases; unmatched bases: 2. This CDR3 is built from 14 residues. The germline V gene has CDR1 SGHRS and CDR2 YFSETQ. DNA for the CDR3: TGCGCCAGCAGTACTAGCGGGGGTTACAATGAGCAGTTCTTC. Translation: CASSTSGGYNEQFF.

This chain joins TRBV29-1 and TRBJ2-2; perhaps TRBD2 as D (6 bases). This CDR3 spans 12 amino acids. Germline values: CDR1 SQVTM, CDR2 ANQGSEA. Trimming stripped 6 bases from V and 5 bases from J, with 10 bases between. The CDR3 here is CSVLAETGELFF. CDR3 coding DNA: TGCAGCGTATTAGCGGAAACCGGGGAGCTGTTTTTT.

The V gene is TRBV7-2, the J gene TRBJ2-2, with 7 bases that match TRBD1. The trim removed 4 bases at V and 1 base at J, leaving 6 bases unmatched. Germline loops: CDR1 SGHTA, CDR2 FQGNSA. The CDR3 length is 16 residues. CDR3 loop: CASSSSTGRNTGELFF. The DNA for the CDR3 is TGTGCCAGCAGCTCGTCGACAGGGAGGAACACCGGGGAGCTGTTTTTT.

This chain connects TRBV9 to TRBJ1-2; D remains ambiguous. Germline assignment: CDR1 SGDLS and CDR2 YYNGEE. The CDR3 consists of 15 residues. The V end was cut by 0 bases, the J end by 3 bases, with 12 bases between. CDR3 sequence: CASSVGPGVDYGYTF. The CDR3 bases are TGTGCCAGCAGCGTAGGTCCCGGGGTTGACTATGGCTACACCTTC. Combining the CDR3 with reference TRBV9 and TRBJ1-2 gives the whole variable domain DSGVTQTPKHLITATGQRVTLRCSPRSGDLSVYWYQQSLDQGLQFLIQYYNGEERAKGNILERFSAQQFPDLHSELNLSSLELGDSALYFCASSVGPGVDYGYTFGSGTRLTVV.

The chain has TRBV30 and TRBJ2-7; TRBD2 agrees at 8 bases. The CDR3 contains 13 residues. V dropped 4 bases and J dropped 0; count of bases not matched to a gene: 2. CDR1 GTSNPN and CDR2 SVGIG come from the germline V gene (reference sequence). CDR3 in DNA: TGTGCCTGGACGCTAGCGGGCTCCTACGAGCAGTACTTC. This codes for CAWTLAGSYEQYF.

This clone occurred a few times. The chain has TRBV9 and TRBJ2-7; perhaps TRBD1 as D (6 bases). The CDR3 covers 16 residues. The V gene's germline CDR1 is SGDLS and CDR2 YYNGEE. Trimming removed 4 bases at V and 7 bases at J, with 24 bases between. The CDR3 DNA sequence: TGTGCCAGCAGCCCCAAAGTTGGGGGCCGACCTCGGGAGCAGTACTTC. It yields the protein CASSPKVGGRPREQYF.